These 20 T cell receptor beta chains originate from one sample sequenced in a study of blood T cell repertoires in COVID-19. The repertoire was sequenced with immunoSEQ multiplex PCR; TCRdb's copy has only in-frame clones and lacks some. The sample includes 150,000 or so clones, roughly four fifths of them seen just once. Sequenced: peripheral blood. These receptors all stem from a human donor with acute or convalescent COVID-19. The donor label of this sample is uncertain.

The CDR3 nucleotides read TGTGCCAGGCTAGGCCGCCGGGGCGGGGGCCCCAACGAGCAGTACTTC. Translated: CARLGRRGGGPNEQYF. V gene TRBV27 combines with J gene TRBJ2-7; TRBD2 is a possible D gene (7 bases). The ends were cut back, 9 bases at V and 5 bases at J, with 26 bases in the middle. The CDR3 is 16 residues long. The germline gives CDR1 MNHEY, CDR2 SMNVEV (reference sequence).

CDR3 residues: CASSPRVAADTQYF. Written as DNA, the CDR3 is TGCGCCAGCAGCCCCCGGGTAGCCGCAGATACGCAGTATTTT. This chain links TRBV5-1 with TRBJ2-3; no reliable D call. Trimming shortened V by 4 bases and J by 4 bases, and 13 bases separated the two germline ends. The CDR3 covers 14 residues. Germline lookup yields CDR1 SGHRS and CDR2 YFSETQ.

The chain joins TRBV21-1 to TRBJ1-2. TRBV21-1 is tagged as a pseudogene. The CDR3 loop spans 19 amino acids. CDR3 sequence (DNA): TGTGCCAGCAGCAAAGGATCGGGGGGGGATAGGAGTCGGTCCTATGGCTACACCTTC. Amino acids: CASSKGSGGDRSRSYGYTF.

CDR3 residues: CASSLTSGGASDTQYF. CDR3 bases: TGTGCCAGCAGCCTGACTAGCGGGGGGGCTTCAGATACGCAGTATTTT. The chain carries TRBV6-2 or TRBV6-3 and TRBJ2-3; TRBD2 aligns across 14 bases. The germline CDR1 and CDR2 sequences are MNHEY and SVGEGT. The CDR3 extends over 16 amino acids. V dropped 6 bases and J dropped 4; count of bases not matched to a gene: 6.

The chain combines TRBV5-1 with TRBJ1-1; 8 bases are a match to TRBD1. This CDR3 has 14 amino acids. Losses at the gene ends were 5 bases for V and 3 bases for J; bases not matched to a gene: 6. The germline V gene encodes CDR1 SGHRS and CDR2 YFSETQ. The chain's CDR3 is CASRSGGRDTEAFF. CDR3 DNA: TGCGCCAGCAGGTCAGGGGGCAGAGACACTGAAGCTTTCTTT. The full variable domain, with the rest looked up from reference TRBV5-1 and TRBJ1-1, is KAGVTQTPRYLIKTRGQQVTLSCSPISGHRSVSWYQQTPGQGLQFLFEYFSETQRNKGNFPGRFSGRQFSNSRSEMNVSTLELGDSALYLCASRSGGRDTEAFFGQGTRLTVV.

The chain employs TRBV6-1 and TRBJ2-4, with a weak D call TRBD1 (6 bases). The germline CDR1 and CDR2 sequences are MNHNS and SASEGT. The CDR3 contains 17 residues. V lost 4 bases to trimming and J lost 0 bases, with 16 bases between them. In DNA, the CDR3 is TGTGCCAGCAGTGGTCGGGGCCAGGGGATAGCCAAAAACATTCAGTACTTC. Translating gives CASSGRGQGIAKNIQYF.

The chain couples TRBV6-7 to TRBJ2-2, with TRBD1 identical over 7 bases. TRBV6-7 is designated an ORF whose function remains uncertain. This CDR3 comprises 23 residues. Trimming removed 4 bases from V and 5 bases from J; junction bases left unmatched: 31. The CDR3 nucleotides are TGTGCCAGCAGTTCCTACTCCCTCCAAGACCCCAGGGCTGCGACAGGGATAACCGGGGAGCTGTTTTTT. Protein: CASSSYSLQDPRAATGITGELFF.

The gene calls are TRBV5-6 and TRBJ2-4; a weak D match, TRBD1 (6 bases). The CDR3 has 16 amino acids. CDR1 and CDR2 from the germline V gene are SGHDT and YYEEEE. The V and J ends lost 0 bases and 3 bases respectively, with 13 bases between them. In DNA, the CDR3 is TGTGCCAGCAGCTTGGATAGGGGGATCGGCAAAAACATTCAGTACTTC. The encoded protein is CASSLDRGIGKNIQYF.

This clone was seen only once. The rearrangement uses TRBV9 and TRBJ1-1; 7 bases are a match to TRBD1. CDR1 is SGDLS, CDR2 YYNGEE, per germline. V was clipped by 2 bases and J by 1 base; unmatched bases: 11. The CDR3 loop spans 17 amino acids. DNA for the CDR3: TGTGCCAGCAGCGTCACAGGGGCATTATCGTCGAACACTGAAGCTTTCTTT. Its protein product is CASSVTGALSSNTEAFF.

The rearrangement uses TRBV7-9 and TRBJ2-2; no definite D call. CDR1 and CDR2 from the germline V gene are SEHNR and FQNEAQ (reference sequence). The germline V and J ends were trimmed by 2 bases and 3 bases, with 4 bases remaining between them. The length of the CDR3 is 13 residues. The CDR3 coding sequence is TGTGCCAGCAGCTTACAGGACACCGGGGAGCTGTTTTTT. Amino acid sequence: CASSLQDTGELFF.

This chain uses TRBV2 with TRBJ1-2; TRBD1 might be the D (6 bases). The V end was cut by 7 bases, the J end by 2 bases, with 17 bases between. CDR1 and CDR2 from the germline V gene are SNHLY and FYNNEI. The CDR3 has 15 amino acids. Written as DNA, the CDR3 is TGTGCCAGCACTCCTGATACCCAGGGGAACTATGGCTACACCTTC. As protein: CASTPDTQGNYGYTF.

In this sample, this clone turned up once. V gene TRBV20-1 combines with J gene TRBJ1-2; the D is unclear. The CDR3 spans 11 residues. Trimming pared 8 bases from V and 3 bases from J, leaving 10 bases between. Germline lookup yields CDR1 DFQATT and CDR2 SNEGSKA (reference sequence). The CDR3 coding sequence is TGCAGTCTACAGAGAGACTATGGCTACACCTTC. Its protein product is CSLQRDYGYTF.

This clone was seen once. The chain has TRBV18 and TRBJ1-5; 7 bases line up with TRBD1. Germline V lookup: CDR1 KGHSH, CDR2 LQKENI. Trimming took 3 bases from V and 0 from J; bases not matched to a gene: 8. The CDR3 has 17 residues. The CDR3 protein is CASSPDRTGFSNQPQHF. CDR3 DNA: TGTGCCAGCTCACCCGATCGGACAGGATTTAGCAATCAGCCCCAGCATTTT.

Details on this clone: The sample has other DNA sequences that encode this CDR3 too. V is TRBV18 and J is TRBJ1-2; 7 bases fit TRBD1. Germline V CDR1 and CDR2: KGHSH, LQKENI. After removal of 2 bases from V and 4 bases from J, the junction contained 1 base not matched to a gene. The CDR3 runs to 13 residues. The CDR3 reads CASSPGQVYGYTF. The CDR3 DNA sequence: TGTGCCAGCTCACCAGGACAGGTCTATGGCTACACCTTC.

The CDR3 nucleotides are TGTGCCAGCAGTAGTGGGGCCCAGGGGGCCAAAAACATTCAGTACTTC. This codes for CASSSGAQGAKNIQYF. The chain uses TRBV2 and TRBJ2-4; tentative D call: TRBD1 (6 bases). Per germline, CDR1 SNHLY and CDR2 FYNNEI. Between the trimmed V and J ends, which lost 5 bases and 1 base, there was a span of 15 bases. The CDR3 is made up of 16 amino acids.

This clone was counted only a few times. This chain joins TRBV30 and TRBJ2-3; D perhaps matches TRBD1 (6 bases). This CDR3 region has 14 residues. Per germline, CDR1 GTSNPN and CDR2 SVGIG (reference sequence). V lost 6 bases, J lost 5 bases, and 18 bases lay in between. In DNA form, the CDR3 reads TGTGCCTGTATGCTCAGGGGTTGGGTAGATACGCAGTATTTT. Protein: CACMLRGWVDTQYF.

V gene TRBV18 combines with J gene TRBJ2-3; D remains ambiguous. V lost 3 bases to trimming and J lost 0 bases, with 4 bases between them. The CDR3 runs 13 residues. The V gene's germline CDR1 is KGHSH and CDR2 LQKENI. The CDR3 coding sequence is TGTGCCAGCTCACCCTCTAGCACAGATACGCAGTATTTT. This gives the protein CASSPSSTDTQYF.

The V gene is TRBV27, the J gene TRBJ2-1; no clear D. Between the trimmed V and J ends, which lost 5 bases and 5 bases, there was a span of 13 bases. Germline CDR1 and CDR2: MNHEY and SMNVEV (reference sequence). The CDR3 has 14 amino acids. The CDR3 DNA reads as TGTGCCAGCAGTACCTGGAATGGGCACAATGAGCAGTTCTTC. It translates to CASSTWNGHNEQFF.

J is TRBJ1-4 and V is TRBV13, with 8 bases matching TRBD1. V trimming: 4 bases; J trimming: 7 bases; junction bases outside the gene matches: 5. From germline, CDR1 is PRHDT and CDR2 FYEKMQ (reference sequence). The CDR3 sequence is 14 residues long. Here the CDR3 DNA reads TGTGCCAGCAGCTCCGGACAGGGAGGTGAAAAACTGTTTTTT. Its translation is CASSSGQGGEKLFF. The full variable domain, in which reference TRBV13 and TRBJ1-4 provide the parts outside the CDR3, is AAGVIQSPRHLIKEKRETATLKCYPIPRHDTVYWYQQGPGQDPQFLISFYEKMQSDKGSIPDRFSAQQFSDYHSELNMSSLELGDSALYFCASSSGQGGEKLFFGSGTQLSVL.

In its sample, this clone was seen a few times. The CDR3 nucleotides are TGTGCCAGCAGTGAAGAGGGGGGGAGTGGAAACACCATATATTTT. It yields the protein CASSEEGGSGNTIYF. V gene TRBV6-1 combines with J gene TRBJ1-3; D perhaps matches TRBD1 (6 bases). This CDR3 has 15 residues. Trimming cost V 1 base and J 3 bases, with 10 bases left between them. Germline V gives CDR1 MNHNS, CDR2 SASEGT.